The next 20 T cell receptor beta chains were all read from a single sample in a study of blood T cell repertoires in COVID-19. Generated by immunoSEQ multiplex PCR, the TCRdb table keeps only in-frame clones and is missing some. The top ten hold around 2.5% of the sample, which has about 180,000 clones, around 87% seen once. Sequenced: peripheral blood. Receptors originate from a man aged 35 to 55 with active or convalescent COVID-19.

J is TRBJ1-6 and V is TRBV7-9; 8 positions match TRBD1. CDR1 is SEHNR and CDR2 is FQNEAQ in the germline V gene (reference sequence). V lost 0 bases to trimming and J lost 6 bases; unmatched junction nucleotides: 4. The CDR3 is 16 amino acids. CDR3 coding DNA: TGTGCCAGCAGCTTAGCCGGAACAGGGGGTAATTCACCCCTCCACTTT. Its translation: CASSLAGTGGNSPLHF.

This clone was found a few times. The chain links TRBV20-1 to TRBJ1-1, with 7 bases lining up with TRBD1. Losses at the gene ends were 6 bases for V and 7 bases for J; bases not matched to a gene: 5. CDR1 is DFQATT, CDR2 SNEGSKA, per germline (reference sequence). The CDR3 is 11 residues long. The CDR3 DNA is TGCAGTGCCGGGGACAGTAATGAAGCTTTCTTT. Encoded protein: CSAGDSNEAFF.

The rearrangement links TRBV6-5 to TRBJ2-7, with D perhaps matching TRBD2 (6 bases). The V gene's germline CDR1 is MNHEY and CDR2 SVGAGI. Trimming took off 5 bases at V and 7 bases at J, with 21 bases between the two ends. The CDR3 length is 15 residues. The CDR3 DNA is TGTGCCAGCAGTCGCATCCGGGACTCCTATTGGGAGCAGTACTTC. Translated: CASSRIRDSYWEQYF.

This chain uses TRBV6-2 or TRBV6-3 with TRBJ1-2; D might be TRBD1 (6 bases). V lost 6 bases to trimming and J lost 3 bases, with 32 bases between them. The CDR3 contains 20 residues. Germline lookup yields CDR1 MNHEY and CDR2 SVGEGT. The DNA for the CDR3 is TGTGCCAGCAGCACATACTCGCACAGGGAGTGGCTCGGCTTAGACTATGGCTACACCTTC. This codes for CASSTYSHREWLGLDYGYTF.

V usage is TRBV2 and J usage is TRBJ1-5, with TRBD1 matching over 7 bases. This CDR3 has 17 residues. V shed 1 base, J shed 1 base, and the junction held 7 bases outside the gene matches. Germline CDR1 is SNHLY and CDR2 is FYNNEI. CDR3 sequence (DNA): TGTGCCAGCAGTGAAGGACAGGGACGGGGCAGCAATCAGCCCCAGCATTTT. It translates to CASSEGQGRGSNQPQHF.

This clone has only a few counts. This sequence joins TRBV7-9 and TRBJ1-1; possibly TRBD1 for D (6 bases). The CDR3 is 15 residues long. Trimming left V 5 bases short and J 1 base short, with 14 bases between. CDR1 is SEHNR, CDR2 FQNEAQ, per germline (reference sequence). The CDR3 sequence: CASSIRDNENTEAFF. The CDR3 bases are TGTGCCAGCAGCATCCGGGACAACGAGAACACTGAAGCTTTCTTT.

Only one count was recorded for this clone. CDR3 nucleotide sequence: TGCGCCAGCAGCCGGGCGGGAACCAGCACAGATACGCAGTATTTT. The encoded protein is CASSRAGTSTDTQYF. The chain is built from TRBV4-1 and TRBJ2-3; weak D call: TRBD2 (6 bases). V was clipped by 4 bases and J by 0 bases, with 11 bases between them. This CDR3 spans 15 amino acids. Germline assignment: CDR1 MGHRA and CDR2 YSYEKL.

This chain links TRBV5-1 with TRBJ2-3, with D possibly matching TRBD1 (6 bases). The CDR3 totals 15 residues. Germline V CDR1 and CDR2: SGHRS, YFSETQ. Trimming cost V 5 bases and J 0 bases, with 13 bases left between them. The CDR3 coding sequence is TGCGCCAGCAGGCCCCGGACAGAAAGCACAGATACGCAGTATTTT. Translation gives CASRPRTESTDTQYF.

The rearrangement joins TRBV6-2 or TRBV6-3 to TRBJ1-1, with a weak D call TRBD1 (6 bases). CDR1 is MNHEY, CDR2 SVGEGT, per germline. V was cut by 5 bases and J by 5 bases, with 9 bases left in between. The CDR3 covers 12 residues. The CDR3 here is CASSTGLTEAFF. The CDR3 coding sequence is TGTGCCAGCAGTACAGGGTTGACTGAAGCTTTCTTT.

The chain couples TRBV5-1 to TRBJ2-5; D might be TRBD1 (6 bases). Germline V gene sequence: CDR1 SGHRS, CDR2 YFSETQ. Trimming removed 1 base from V and 1 base from J, with 11 bases in between. The CDR3 is made up of 15 amino acids. CDR3 loop: CASSLTGQIQETQYF. In DNA, the CDR3 is TGCGCCAGCAGCTTGACAGGACAGATCCAAGAGACCCAGTACTTC.

The J gene is TRBJ1-3, the V gene TRBV7-2, with D unclear. The V gene lost 1 base and the J gene lost 2 bases, with 6 bases spanning the gap. The germline gives CDR1 SGHTA, CDR2 FQGNSA. This CDR3 has 14 amino acids. The CDR3 region is CASSLVQTGNTIYF. The CDR3 DNA follows: TGTGCCAGCAGCTTAGTTCAGACTGGAAACACCATATATTTT.

The chain recombines TRBV28 with TRBJ1-4; no firm D call. Germline V gene sequence: CDR1 MDHEN, CDR2 SYDVKM. Trimming pared 5 bases from V and 0 bases from J, leaving 10 bases between. The CDR3 spans 15 residues. CDR3: CASSPTRATNEKLFF. DNA for the CDR3: TGTGCCAGCAGTCCAACCCGGGCAACTAATGAAAAACTGTTTTTT.

The chain joins TRBV4-1 to TRBJ2-7; tentative D call: TRBD2 (7 bases). The CDR3 runs to 15 residues. Germline CDR1 reads MGHRA; CDR2 reads YSYEKL. Trimming took off 1 base at V and 4 bases at J, with 14 bases between the two ends. In DNA form, the CDR3 reads TGCGCCAGCAGCCAAGCCGAAAGGGGGGGATACGAGCAGTACTTC. This sequence encodes CASSQAERGGYEQYF.

Only one count was recorded for this clone. The rearrangement joins TRBV14 to TRBJ1-2, with TRBD1 as a possible D gene (5 bases). CDR3 length: 12 residues. V lost 3 bases and J lost 8, with 10 bases in between. Germline CDR1 is SGHDN and CDR2 is FVKESK. Here the CDR3 reads CASSHGHLGYTF. For the CDR3, the DNA is TGTGCCAGCAGCCACGGACACTTAGGCTACACCTTC.

The chain is built from TRBV6-4 and TRBJ1-1; D is perhaps TRBD1 (5 bases). In germline, CDR1 is MRHNA, CDR2 SNTAGT. The CDR3 contains 13 residues. The germline V and J ends were trimmed by 6 bases and 2 bases, with 10 bases remaining between them. This CDR3 reads CASRQELNTEAFF. In DNA, the CDR3 is TGTGCCAGCAGACAGGAGTTAAACACTGAAGCTTTCTTT.

This sequence joins TRBV7-2 and TRBJ2-7; 10 bases align to TRBD2. Unmatched junction bases numbered 4, after V lost 5 bases and J lost 3 bases. The length of the CDR3 is 14 residues. From germline, CDR1 is SGHTA and CDR2 FQGNSA. The CDR3 coding sequence is TGTGCCAGCAGCCCCACTAGCGGGGACTACGAGCAGTACTTC. This encodes CASSPTSGDYEQYF.

This chain uses TRBV28 with TRBJ2-3; a possible D gene is TRBD2 (6 bases). The CDR3 consists of 15 residues. CDR1 and CDR2 from the germline V gene are MDHEN and SYDVKM. V lost 5 bases and J lost 4, with 16 bases in between. The CDR3 DNA follows: TGTGCCAGCAGTGATGCCGGGACTCCTGCAGATACGCAGTATTTT. Translating it yields CASSDAGTPADTQYF.

CDR3 sequence: CASSVGGLSNQPQHF. The CDR3 region has the DNA TGTGCCAGCAGTGTGGGGGGGCTGAGCAATCAGCCCCAGCATTTT. The chain uses TRBV2 and TRBJ1-5, with D possibly matching TRBD1 (6 bases). Germline V CDR1 and CDR2: SNHLY, FYNNEI. CDR3 size: 15 residues. V lost 4 bases, J lost 1 base, and 11 bases lay in between.

This clone was observed a handful of times. This chain links TRBV29-1 with TRBJ1-1; 7 bases are shared with TRBD1. CDR1 is SQVTM and CDR2 is ANQGSEA in the germline V gene. The CDR3 has 16 residues. Trimming cost V 0 bases and J 4 bases; bases outside gene matches: 11. The CDR3 loop reads CSVEDPGGGQTTEAFF. The DNA of the CDR3 is TGCAGCGTTGAAGATCCGGGAGGGGGCCAGACCACTGAAGCTTTCTTT.

In DNA, the CDR3 is TGTGCCAGCAGCTTGGTTCCCGGGACAGTCCTACAGCCCCAGCATTTT. Translating gives CASSLVPGTVLQPQHF. The chain carries TRBV5-8 and TRBJ1-5; 7 bases are a match to TRBD1. Germline CDR1 SGHTS, CDR2 YDEGEE. CDR3 size: 16 residues. Unmatched junction bases numbered 10, after V lost 0 bases and J lost 7 bases. The variable domain in full, with the rest retrieved from reference TRBV5-8 and TRBJ1-5, is EAGVTQSPTHLIKTRGQQATLRCSPISGHTSVYWYQQALGLGLQFLLWYDEGEERNRGNFPPRFSGRQFPNYSSELNVNALELEDSALYLCASSLVPGTVLQPQHFGDGTRLSIL.